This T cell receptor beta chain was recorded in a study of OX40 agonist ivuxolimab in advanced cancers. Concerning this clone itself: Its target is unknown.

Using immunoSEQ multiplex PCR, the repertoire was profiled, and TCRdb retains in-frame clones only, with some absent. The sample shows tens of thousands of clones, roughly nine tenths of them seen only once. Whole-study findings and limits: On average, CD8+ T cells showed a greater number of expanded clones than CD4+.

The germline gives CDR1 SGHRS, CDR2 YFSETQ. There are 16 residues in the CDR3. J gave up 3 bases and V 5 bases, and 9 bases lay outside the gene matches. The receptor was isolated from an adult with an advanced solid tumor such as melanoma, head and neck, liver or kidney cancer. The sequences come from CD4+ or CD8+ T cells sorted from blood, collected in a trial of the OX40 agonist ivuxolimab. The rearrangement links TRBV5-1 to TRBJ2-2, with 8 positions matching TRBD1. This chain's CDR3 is CASRADQGADTGELFF. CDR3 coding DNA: TGCGCCAGCAGGGCCGATCAGGGGGCGGACACCGGGGAGCTGTTTTTT.